These 7 T cell receptor beta chains were sequenced from one sample in a study of Ad26.COV2.S vaccination and SARS-CoV-2 variants. Treatment in this sample: around 19 received Ad26.COV2.S at low or high dose, single or two shots; 5 received placebo; per-sample allocation not given. Sample collection was performed on day 63 after the first vaccine or placebo injection. Clones were read by immunoSEQ multiplex PCR, and TCRdb kept only the in-frame ones, dropping some. The profile shows more than 300,000 clones, 86% of them singletons. The sample was peripheral blood, taken in a trial of Ad26.COV2.S vaccine versus placebo. Every receptor here comes from a person between 18 and 59 years old who received the Ad26.COV2.S COVID-19 vaccine or a placebo.

CDR3 sequence: CSASSGGSRGYEQYF. In DNA, the CDR3 is TGCAGTGCGAGTTCCGGGGGAAGCCGGGGGTACGAGCAGTACTTC. The chain joins TRBV20-1 to TRBJ2-7; D might be TRBD2 (6 bases). The length of the CDR3 is 15 residues. CDR1 DFQATT and CDR2 SNEGSKA come from the germline V gene (reference sequence). Trimming left V 6 bases short and J 4 bases short, with 22 bases between.

This rearrangement joins TRBV13 to TRBJ2-1; 8 bases are a match to TRBD2. This CDR3 contains 13 residues. V lost 7 bases, J lost 10 bases, and 9 bases stayed unmatched. In germline, CDR1 is PRHDT, CDR2 FYEKMQ (reference sequence). The CDR3 is CASTELAGLEQFF. Here the CDR3 DNA reads TGTGCCAGCACTGAGCTAGCGGGTTTAGAGCAGTTCTTC.

The V and J genes are TRBV7-9 and TRBJ1-4, with D hard to call. CDR3 length: 15 amino acids. Trimming shortened V by 4 bases and J by 4 bases, and 13 bases separated the two germline ends. Germline loops: CDR1 SEHNR, CDR2 FQNEAQ (reference sequence). In DNA, the CDR3 is TGTGCCAGCAGCTCGCTGACGGGAAATAATGAAAAACTGTTTTTT. Its protein product is CASSSLTGNNEKLFF.

The genes are TRBV6-5 and TRBJ1-4; the D gene is possibly TRBD1 (5 bases). V was shortened by 6 bases and J by 0 bases, with 11 bases between the two germline ends. CDR1 is MNHEY, CDR2 SVGAGI, per germline. The CDR3 has 15 residues. In DNA, the CDR3 is TGTGCCAGCAGGGGACTTCGAGCAACTAATGAAAAACTGTTTTTT. Its protein is CASRGLRATNEKLFF.

The table lists this clone with a count of one. The rearrangement joins TRBV7-8 to TRBJ1-2; D uncertain. Germline lookup yields CDR1 SGHVS and CDR2 FQNEAQ. The V end lost 4 bases, the J end lost 8 bases, and 8 bases lay between the germline ends. This CDR3 spans 11 amino acids. The CDR3 DNA reads TGTGCCAGCAGCTCCCAAGAGGGCTACACCTTC. Amino acids: CASSSQEGYTF.

The rearrangement uses TRBV10-3 and TRBJ2-7; 10 positions match TRBD2. The CDR3 loop spans 14 amino acids. Germline V CDR1 and CDR2: ENHRY, SYGVKD. J gave up 4 bases and V 6 bases, and 6 bases lay outside the gene matches. The chain's CDR3 is CAIRQPSGSYEQYF. The CDR3 DNA reads TGTGCCATCAGACAGCCTAGCGGGAGTTACGAGCAGTACTTC.

This chain uses TRBV6-5 with TRBJ1-4, with 8 nucleotides matching TRBD1. Trimming at V came to 0 bases and at J to 7 bases, leaving 4 bases not matched to a gene. The germline V gene has CDR1 MNHEY and CDR2 SVGAGI. This CDR3 comprises 15 residues. CDR3: CASSYSYGTGEKLFF. The CDR3 nucleotides read TGTGCCAGCAGTTACTCGTACGGGACAGGTGAAAAACTGTTTTTT.